The 20 T cell receptor beta chains below were found in one sample sequenced in a study of T-cell reconstitution after alpha-beta-depleted transplantation in children. Unique molecular identifiers were incorporated when the TCRbeta library was constructed. TCRdb re-called the PCR reads with MiXCR, one entry per CDR3 protein. Of 84,000 or so distinct CDR3 sequences listed, roughly a sixth are singletons. The input for sequencing was PBMCs, mostly from graft donor cells, taken 180 days after TCRalphabeta/CD19-depleted stem cell transplant. These receptors came from a male patient under 10 years old who had a stem cell transplant for acute lymphoblastic leukemia, so the T cells may come from the graft donor.

This clonotype was seen more than once but under ten times. This rearrangement joins TRBV7-9 to TRBJ2-3; unclear D gene. CDR1 SEHNR and CDR2 FQNEAQ come from the germline V gene (reference sequence). The CDR3 runs 15 residues. The V gene lost 3 bases and the J gene lost 3 bases, with 13 bases spanning the gap. In nucleotides, the CDR3 is TGTGCCAGCAGCTTTTTTCCTAGTTGGACAGATACGCAGTATTTT. Protein: CASSFFPSWTDTQYF.

This clonotype was found a few times. The CDR3 loop is CATSRDLGLAGGRQETQYF. CDR3 coding DNA: TGTGCCACCAGCAGAGATCTAGGGCTAGCGGGGGGGCGGCAAGAGACCCAGTACTTC. This chain links TRBV15 with TRBJ2-5; TRBD2 matches 12 bases. The trim removed 0 bases at V and 2 bases at J, leaving 10 bases unmatched. The length of the CDR3 is 19 residues. Looked up from germline, CDR1 is LNHNV and CDR2 is YYDKDF (reference sequence).

This sequence joins TRBV2 and TRBJ2-7, with 9 bases identical to TRBD2. Germline V gene lookup returns CDR1 SNHLY and CDR2 FYNNEI. The CDR3 is made up of 15 amino acids. V gave up 6 bases and J gave up 0 bases; unmatched junction bases: 6. CDR3 coding DNA: TGTGCCAGCAGCCCAGCGGGGGGCCCCTCCTACGAGCAGTACTTC. The encoded protein is CASSPAGGPSYEQYF.

This clonotype has only a few counts. This chain connects TRBV3-1 to TRBJ1-1, with TRBD1 identical over 8 bases. The trim removed 3 bases at V and 4 bases at J, leaving 4 bases unmatched. Germline V lookup: CDR1 LGHDT, CDR2 YNNKEL (reference sequence). This CDR3 is built from 14 residues. The CDR3 coding sequence is TGTGCCAGCAGCCACAGGGGGCTAGGCACTGAAGCTTTCTTT. It encodes CASSHRGLGTEAFF.

This rearrangement joins TRBV7-2 to TRBJ1-2; 7 nucleotides agree with TRBD1. CDR3 length equals 15 residues. Trimming took 5 bases from V and 3 from J; bases not matched to a gene: 9. Germline CDR1 SGHTA, CDR2 FQGNSA. In DNA form, the CDR3 reads TGTGCCAGCAGCGGCAGGGGGAAAGCGCACTATGGCTACACCTTC. It translates to CASSGRGKAHYGYTF.

This clonotype was seen repeatedly, ten times or more. The chain combines TRBV20-1 with TRBJ2-5, with 7 nucleotides matching TRBD2. This CDR3 is built from 13 residues. V lost 6 bases to trimming and J lost 3 bases; unmatched junction nucleotides: 7. Germline V gene lookup returns CDR1 DFQATT and CDR2 SNEGSKA (reference sequence). In nucleotides, the CDR3 is TGCAGTGCCCGTTGGCTAGCGGAAGAGACCCAGTACTTC. Translation: CSARWLAEETQYF.

The chain has TRBV7-6 and TRBJ2-3; 8 bases align to TRBD2. This CDR3 has 17 amino acids. CDR1 SGHVS and CDR2 FNYEAQ come from the germline V gene. Losses at the gene ends were 0 bases for V and 4 bases for J; bases not matched to a gene: 9. In DNA form, the CDR3 reads TGTGCCAGCAGCTTAGCCCAGCGGGGGCCTCGAGCAGATACGCAGTATTTT. This encodes CASSLAQRGPRADTQYF.

Details on this clonotype: A much larger clone lies a single base off, so this may be a read error. The chain links TRBV5-1 to TRBJ2-7; D unclear. Trimming removed 5 bases from V and 0 bases from J, with 12 bases in between. The CDR3 has 14 residues. From germline, CDR1 is SGHRS and CDR2 YFSETQ. The CDR3 sequence is CASRLDDFSYEQYF. The CDR3 DNA reads as TGCGCCAGCAGACTTGACGACTTCTCCTACGAGCAGTACTTC.

The chain employs TRBV5-1 and TRBJ2-2; 9 positions match TRBD2. This CDR3 contains 16 residues. The ends lost 3 bases at V and 6 bases at J; junction bases unmatched: 9. Germline CDR1 SGHRS, CDR2 YFSETQ. The CDR3 loop is CASSSTGTSNAGELFF. The CDR3 bases are TGCGCCAGCAGCTCAACCGGGACTAGCAACGCCGGGGAGCTGTTTTTT.

This clonotype was seen ten or more times. The chain employs TRBV5-5 and TRBJ1-2; D gene uncertain. Germline CDR1 is SGHKS and CDR2 is YYEKEE (reference sequence). Trimming cost V 4 bases and J 5 bases, with 21 bases left between them. The CDR3 has 16 residues. The CDR3 loop is CASSAPLRDPGYGYTF. In DNA, the CDR3 is TGTGCCAGCAGCGCCCCGCTTAGGGATCCCGGGTATGGCTACACCTTC.

This clonotype showed up just a few times. The J gene is TRBJ2-7, the V gene TRBV5-1; D is uncertain. V was pared by 0 bases and J by 0 bases, with 7 bases between. CDR1 SGHRS and CDR2 YFSETQ come from the germline V gene. This CDR3 has 14 residues. The CDR3 region has the DNA TGCGCCAGCAGCTTGGCCTCTCTCTCCTACGAGCAGTACTTC. This encodes CASSLASLSYEQYF.

This sequence joins TRBV18 and TRBJ2-3; TRBD1 or TRBD2 may be the D gene (5 bases each). Germline CDR1 and CDR2: KGHSH and LQKENI. V was cut by 7 bases and J by 5 bases, with 19 bases left in between. CDR3 size: 15 residues. CDR3 sequence reads: CASFRQAGTVDTQYF. The DNA of the CDR3 is TGTGCCAGCTTTCGTCAGGCCGGGACGGTAGATACGCAGTATTTT. The complete variable domain, with remaining parts taken from reference TRBV18 and TRBJ2-3, reads NAGVMQNPRHLVRRRGQEARLRCSPMKGHSHVYWYRQLPEEGLKFMVYLQKENIIDESGMPKERFSAEFPKEGPSILRIQQVVRGDSAAYFCASFRQAGTVDTQYFGPGTRLTVL.

The chain carries TRBV27 and TRBJ2-2; 8 bases are a match to TRBD1. CDR1 is MNHEY, CDR2 SMNVEV, per germline (reference sequence). CDR3 length: 15 residues. The ends lost 4 bases at V and 8 bases at J; junction bases unmatched: 9. The chain's CDR3 is CASSSRTGIAGELFF. The CDR3 nucleotides are TGTGCCAGCAGTTCCCGGACAGGGATAGCGGGGGAGCTGTTTTTT.

This clonotype was observed a handful of times. This chain connects TRBV12-3 or TRBV12-4 to TRBJ2-5; D is ambiguous. V lost 4 bases and J lost 1, with 10 bases in between. There are 14 residues in the CDR3. Here the CDR3 reads CASSSFGPQETQYF. CDR3 bases: TGTGCCAGCAGTTCCTTTGGTCCCCAAGAGACCCAGTACTTC.

V and J are TRBV27 and TRBJ1-4; D is possibly TRBD1 (6 bases). Deletions cut 3 bases from V and 8 bases from J, with 10 bases between. The CDR3 totals 13 residues. Germline CDR1 and CDR2: MNHEY and SMNVEV (reference sequence). CDR3 region: CASSFAGGEKLFF. CDR3 DNA sequence: TGTGCCAGCAGTTTCGCGGGGGGCGAAAAACTGTTTTTT.

This clonotype occurred a few times. The chain carries TRBV3-1 and TRBJ2-2, with TRBD2 identical over 12 bases. This CDR3 region has 16 residues. The germline V gene has CDR1 LGHDT and CDR2 YNNKEL (reference sequence). Unmatched junction bases numbered 4, after V lost 4 bases and J lost 4 bases. DNA for the CDR3: TGTGCCAGCAGCCCCGGACTAGCGGGGATCACCGGGGAGCTGTTTTTT. Protein: CASSPGLAGITGELFF. Full variable domain (missing parts from reference TRBV3-1 and TRBJ2-2): DTAVSQTPKYLVTQMGNDKSIKCEQNLGHDTMYWYKQDSKKFLKIMFSYNNKELIINETVPNRFSPKSPDKAHLNLHINSLELGDSAVYFCASSPGLAGITGELFFGEGSRLTVL.

Ten or more counts support this clonotype. This chain joins TRBV7-9 and TRBJ2-3; either TRBD1 or TRBD2 may supply D (6 bases each). The V end lost 5 bases, the J end lost 7 bases, and 13 bases lay between the germline ends. This CDR3 is built from 13 residues. CDR1 SEHNR and CDR2 FQNEAQ come from the germline V gene (reference sequence). CDR3 residues: CASSLPGANTQYF. In nucleotides, the CDR3 is TGTGCCAGCAGCCTGCCGGGGGCGAATACGCAGTATTTT.

This clonotype was observed a few times. The chain carries TRBV15 and TRBJ1-1; D unclear. Germline CDR1 LNHNV, CDR2 YYDKDF (reference sequence). The V end lost 0 bases, the J end lost 3 bases, and 23 bases lay between the germline ends. This CDR3 has 19 amino acids. CDR3 in amino acids: CATSREDFTRWPWHTEAFF. In DNA, the CDR3 is TGTGCCACCAGCAGAGAAGATTTCACACGATGGCCGTGGCACACTGAAGCTTTCTTT.

In its sample, this clonotype was seen many times. V gene TRBV7-2 combines with J gene TRBJ1-2; D gene ambiguous. Germline V CDR1 and CDR2: SGHTA, FQGNSA. Trimming took off 5 bases at V and 7 bases at J, with 23 bases between the two ends. The CDR3 length is 16 residues. CDR3 sequence: CASSRPGWGSPGGYTF. The CDR3 DNA sequence: TGTGCCAGCAGCCGACCGGGGTGGGGTTCCCCAGGTGGCTACACCTTC.

The chain carries TRBV3-1 and TRBJ1-1; D not resolved. V lost 4 bases and J lost 7, with 19 bases in between. Germline values: CDR1 LGHDT, CDR2 YNNKEL (reference sequence). The CDR3 spans 15 residues. CDR3 nucleotide sequence: TGTGCCAGCAGCCCTTCCTGGACCTCGATGAGTGAAGCTTTCTTT. Translating it yields CASSPSWTSMSEAFF.